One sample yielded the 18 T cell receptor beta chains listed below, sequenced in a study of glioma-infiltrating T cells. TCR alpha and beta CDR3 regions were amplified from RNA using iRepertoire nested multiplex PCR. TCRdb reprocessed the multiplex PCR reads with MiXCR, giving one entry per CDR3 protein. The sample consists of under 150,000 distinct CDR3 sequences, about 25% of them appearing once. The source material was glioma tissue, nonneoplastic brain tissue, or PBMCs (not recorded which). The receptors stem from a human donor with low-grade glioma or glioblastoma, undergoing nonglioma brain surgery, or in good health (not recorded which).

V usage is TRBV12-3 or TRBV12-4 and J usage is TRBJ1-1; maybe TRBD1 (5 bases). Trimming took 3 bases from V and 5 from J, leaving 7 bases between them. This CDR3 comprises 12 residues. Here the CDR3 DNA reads TGTGCCAGCAGTTTCCGGGGGACTGAAGCTTTCTTT. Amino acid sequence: CASSFRGTEAFF.

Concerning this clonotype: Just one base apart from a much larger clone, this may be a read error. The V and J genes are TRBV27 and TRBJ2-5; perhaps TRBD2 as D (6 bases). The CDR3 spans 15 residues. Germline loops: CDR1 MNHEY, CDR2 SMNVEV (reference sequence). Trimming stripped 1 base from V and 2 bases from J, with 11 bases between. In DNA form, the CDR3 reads TGTGCCAGCAGTTTATTTCGGGGGAGGCAAGAGACCCAGTACTTC. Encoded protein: CASSLFRGRQETQYF.

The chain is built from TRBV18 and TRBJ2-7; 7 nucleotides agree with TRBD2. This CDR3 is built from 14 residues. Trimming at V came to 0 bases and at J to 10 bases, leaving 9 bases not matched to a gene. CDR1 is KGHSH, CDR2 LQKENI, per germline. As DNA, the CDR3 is TGTGCCAGCTCACCACCCGGACTAGGGGAGACCCAGTACGTC. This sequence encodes CASSPPGLGETQYV.

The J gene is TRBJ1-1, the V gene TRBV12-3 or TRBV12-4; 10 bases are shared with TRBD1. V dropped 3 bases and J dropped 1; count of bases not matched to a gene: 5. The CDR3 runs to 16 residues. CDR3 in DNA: TGTGCCAGCAGTTTTTTGACAGGGGGCCCGAACACTGAAGCTTTCTTT. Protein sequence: CASSFLTGGPNTEAFF.

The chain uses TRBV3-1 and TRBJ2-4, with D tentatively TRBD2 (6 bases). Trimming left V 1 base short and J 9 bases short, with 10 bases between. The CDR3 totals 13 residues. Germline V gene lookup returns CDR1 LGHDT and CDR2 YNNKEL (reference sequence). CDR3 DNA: TGTGCCAGCAGCCAAGGTCTGGAGGGCATTCAGTACTTC. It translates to CASSQGLEGIQYF.

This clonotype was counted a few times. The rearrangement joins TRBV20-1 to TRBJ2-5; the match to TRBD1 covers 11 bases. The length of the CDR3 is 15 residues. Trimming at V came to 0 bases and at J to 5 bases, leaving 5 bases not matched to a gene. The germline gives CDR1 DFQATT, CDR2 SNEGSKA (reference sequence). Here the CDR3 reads CSARDVGQGGETQYF. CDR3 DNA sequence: TGCAGTGCTAGAGATGTGGGACAGGGGGGGGAGACCCAGTACTTC.

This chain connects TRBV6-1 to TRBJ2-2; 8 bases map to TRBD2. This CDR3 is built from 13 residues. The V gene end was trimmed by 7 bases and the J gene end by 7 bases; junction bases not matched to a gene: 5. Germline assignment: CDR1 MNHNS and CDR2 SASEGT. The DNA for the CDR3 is TGTGCCAGCAAATTACGGGAGGGCGGGGAGCTGTTTTTT. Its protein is CASKLREGGELFF.

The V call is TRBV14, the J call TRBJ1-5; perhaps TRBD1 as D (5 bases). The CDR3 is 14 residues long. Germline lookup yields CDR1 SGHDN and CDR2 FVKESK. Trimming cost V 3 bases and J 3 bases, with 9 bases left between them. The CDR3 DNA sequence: TGTGCCAGCAGCCAGGGACGACACAATCAGCCCCAGCATTTT. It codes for CASSQGRHNQPQHF.

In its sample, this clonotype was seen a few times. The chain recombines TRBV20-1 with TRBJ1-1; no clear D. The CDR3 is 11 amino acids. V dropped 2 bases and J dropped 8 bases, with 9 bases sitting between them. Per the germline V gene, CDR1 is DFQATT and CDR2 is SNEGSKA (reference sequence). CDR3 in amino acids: CSARQPREAFF. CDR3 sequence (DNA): TGCAGTGCTAGACAGCCTAGAGAAGCTTTCTTT.

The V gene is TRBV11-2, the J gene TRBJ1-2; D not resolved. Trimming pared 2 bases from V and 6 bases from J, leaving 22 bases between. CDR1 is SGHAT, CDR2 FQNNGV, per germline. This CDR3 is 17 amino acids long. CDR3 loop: CASSLRIGQMSLHGYTF. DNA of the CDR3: TGTGCCAGCAGCTTAAGGATCGGGCAGATGTCCCTCCATGGCTACACCTTC.

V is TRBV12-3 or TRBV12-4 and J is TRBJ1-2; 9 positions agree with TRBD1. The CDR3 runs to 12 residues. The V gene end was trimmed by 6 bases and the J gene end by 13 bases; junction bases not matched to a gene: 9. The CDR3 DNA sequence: TGTGCCAGCAGCCGGGACAGGGATATAGGCACCTTC. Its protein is CASSRDRDIGTF.

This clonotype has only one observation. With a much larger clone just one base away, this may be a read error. The CDR3 protein is CSALLRRDTEAFF. Written as DNA, the CDR3 is TGCAGTGCTTTGCTGAGGAGGGACACTGAAGCTTTCTTT. The chain joins TRBV20-1 to TRBJ1-1; D is uncertain. The V end lost 5 bases, the J end lost 3 bases, and 13 bases lay between the germline ends. The CDR3 has 13 residues. Germline CDR1 reads DFQATT; CDR2 reads SNEGSKA (reference sequence).

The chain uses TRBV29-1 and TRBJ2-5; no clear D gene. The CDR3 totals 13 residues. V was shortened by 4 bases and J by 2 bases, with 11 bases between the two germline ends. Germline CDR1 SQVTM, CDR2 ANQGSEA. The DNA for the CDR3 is TGCAGCGTTGTACTGACCTTTCAAGAGACCCAGTACTTC. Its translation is CSVVLTFQETQYF. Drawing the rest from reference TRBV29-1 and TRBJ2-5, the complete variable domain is SAVISQKPSRDICQRGTSLTIQCQVDSQVTMMFWYRQQPGQSLTLIATANQGSEATYESGFVIDKFPISRPNLTFSTLTVSNMSPEDSSIYLCSVVLTFQETQYFGPGTRLLVL.

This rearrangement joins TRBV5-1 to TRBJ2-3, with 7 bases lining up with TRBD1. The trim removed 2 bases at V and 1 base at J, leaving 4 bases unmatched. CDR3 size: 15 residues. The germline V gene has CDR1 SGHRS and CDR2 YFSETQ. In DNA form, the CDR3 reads TGCGCCAGCAGCTTTCAAGGGGGCGGCACAGATACGCAGTATTTT. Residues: CASSFQGGGTDTQYF. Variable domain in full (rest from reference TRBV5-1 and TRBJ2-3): KAGVTQTPRYLIKTRGQQVTLSCSPISGHRSVSWYQQTPGQGLQFLFEYFSETQRNKGNFPGRFSGRQFSNSRSEMNVSTLELGDSALYLCASSFQGGGTDTQYFGPGTRLTVL.

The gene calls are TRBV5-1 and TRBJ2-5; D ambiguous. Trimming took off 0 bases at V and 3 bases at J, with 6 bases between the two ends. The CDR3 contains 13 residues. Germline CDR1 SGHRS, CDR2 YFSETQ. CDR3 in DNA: TGCGCCAGCAGCTTGGGCCGGGAAGAGACCCAGTACTTC. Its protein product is CASSLGREETQYF.

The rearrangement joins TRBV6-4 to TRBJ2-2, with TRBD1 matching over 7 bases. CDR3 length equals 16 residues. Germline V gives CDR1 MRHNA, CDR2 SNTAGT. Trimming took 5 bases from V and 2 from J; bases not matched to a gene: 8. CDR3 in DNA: TGTGCCAGCAGTCCTCGGGACAGCCCCAACACCGGGGAGCTGTTTTTT. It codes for CASSPRDSPNTGELFF.

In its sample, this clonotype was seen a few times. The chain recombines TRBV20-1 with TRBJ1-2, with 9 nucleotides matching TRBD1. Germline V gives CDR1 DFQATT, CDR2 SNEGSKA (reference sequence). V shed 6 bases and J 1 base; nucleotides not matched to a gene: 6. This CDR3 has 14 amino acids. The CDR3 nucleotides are TGCAGTGCCCAAGGACAGGGGAGTAACTATGGCTACACCTTC. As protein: CSAQGQGSNYGYTF.

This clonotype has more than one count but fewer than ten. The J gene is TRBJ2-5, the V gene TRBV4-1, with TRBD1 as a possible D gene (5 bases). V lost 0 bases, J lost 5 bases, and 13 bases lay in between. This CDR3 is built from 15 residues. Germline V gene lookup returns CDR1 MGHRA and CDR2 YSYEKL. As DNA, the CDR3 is TGCGCCAGCAGCCAAGATGGTAGGGGCGGCGAGACCCAGTACTTC. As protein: CASSQDGRGGETQYF.